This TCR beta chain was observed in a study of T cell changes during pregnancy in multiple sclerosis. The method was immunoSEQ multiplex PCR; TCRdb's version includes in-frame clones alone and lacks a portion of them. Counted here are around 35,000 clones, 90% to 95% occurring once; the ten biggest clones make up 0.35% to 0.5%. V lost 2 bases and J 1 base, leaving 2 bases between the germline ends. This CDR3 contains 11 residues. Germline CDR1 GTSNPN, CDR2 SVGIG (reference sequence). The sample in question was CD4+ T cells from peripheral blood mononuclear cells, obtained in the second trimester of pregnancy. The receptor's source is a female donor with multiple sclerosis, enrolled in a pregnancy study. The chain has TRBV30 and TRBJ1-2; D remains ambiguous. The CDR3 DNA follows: TGTGCCTGGAGTCTTAACTATGGCTACACCTTC. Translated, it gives CAWSLNYGYTF.